These 28 T cell receptor beta chains were all obtained from the same sample, sequenced in a study of read filtering for tumor transcriptome and immune sequencing. The library was built from 400 ng RNA with molecular barcoded adaptors for alpha/delta and beta/gamma chains. One entry per CDR3 protein, called by TCRdb with MiXCR from the reads. Of 20,000 to 30,000 distinct CDR3 sequences detected, around a fifth appear once; the ten largest clones hold around 47%. The specimen sequenced was a population of CD138-negative cells sorted from bone marrow. The receptors originated from a donor at least 40 years old with multiple myeloma.

This clonotype was counted many times. The V and J genes are TRBV6-4 and TRBJ2-2; D is unclear. V lost 4 bases, J lost 4 bases, and 7 bases lay in between. CDR1 is MRHNA, CDR2 SNTAGT, per germline. The CDR3 runs to 13 residues. The CDR3 protein is CASSAYPTGELFF. The DNA for the CDR3 is TGTGCCAGCAGTGCCTATCCCACCGGGGAGCTGTTTTTT.

Details on this clonotype: Its ends do not fully match the called genes, so a read error is possible. V gene TRBV2 combines with J gene TRBJ2-5; the D gene is possibly TRBD2 (5 bases). There are 14 residues in the CDR3. Germline assignment: CDR1 SNHLY and CDR2 FYNNEI. The CDR3 region has the DNA TGTGCTAGCAAGGAGGAGTTGAATCAAGAGACCCAGAACTTC. Protein sequence: CASKEELNQETQNF.

The chain is built from TRBV11-2 and TRBJ1-1; D call uncertain. Trimming stripped 5 bases from V and 1 base from J, with 17 bases between. This CDR3 contains 16 residues. Germline CDR1 and CDR2: SGHAT and FQNNGV. The CDR3 reads CASSPPLTLKNTEAFF. CDR3 nucleotide sequence: TGTGCCAGCAGCCCCCCCCTCACGCTTAAGAACACTGAAGCTTTCTTT. The full variable domain, completed using reference TRBV11-2 and TRBJ1-1, is EAGVAQSPRYKIIEKRQSVAFWCNPISGHATLYWYQQILGQGPKLLIQFQNNGVVDDSQLPKDRFSAERLKGVDSTLKIQPAKLEDSAVYLCASSPPLTLKNTEAFFGQGTRLTVV.

Notes on this clonotype: It may be a read error: a sequence one base away is much more abundant. The chain has TRBV7-4 and TRBJ1-6; possible D gene TRBD1, 5 bases. Germline assignment: CDR1 SGHVT and CDR2 SQSDAQ. The CDR3 consists of 14 residues. CDR3 in DNA: TGTGCCTGCAGCTTGGGGACGGTTCATTCACCCCTCCACTTT. This gives the protein CACSLGTVHSPLHF. The variable domain in full, completed from reference TRBV7-4 and TRBJ1-6, reads GAGVSQSPRYKVAKRGRDVALRCDSISGHVTLYWYRQTLGQGSEVLTYSQSDAQRDKSGRPSGRFSAERPERSVSTLKIQRTEQGDSAVYLCACSLGTVHSPLHFGNGTRLTVT.

Many counts were recorded for this clonotype. The V gene is TRBV19, the J gene TRBJ1-5, with 9 positions matching TRBD1. This CDR3 has 13 amino acids. Germline CDR1 is LNHDA and CDR2 is SQIVND (reference sequence). Losses at the gene ends were 10 bases for V and 4 bases for J; bases not matched to a gene: 5. CDR3 bases: TGTGCCACCGGTGGGACAGGGAATCAGCCCCAGCATTTT. Translation: CATGGTGNQPQHF. Complete variable domain (other parts from reference TRBV19 and TRBJ1-5): DGGITQSPKYLFRKEGQNVTLSCEQNLNHDAMYWYRQDPGQGLRLIYYSQIVNDFQKGDIAEGYSVSREKKESFPLTVTSAQKNPTAFYLCATGGTGNQPQHFGDGTRLSIL.

The chain is built from TRBV11-2 and TRBJ1-1; D call uncertain. This CDR3 is built from 13 residues. The germline V gene has CDR1 SGHAT and CDR2 FQNNGV. V gave up 1 base and J gave up 10 bases, with 13 bases separating them. Written as DNA, the CDR3 is TGTGCCAGCAGCTTAGCAGGAGCCGGCCTAGCTTTCTTT. Its protein is CASSLAGAGLAFF. The whole variable domain, filled in from reference TRBV11-2 and TRBJ1-1, reads EAGVAQSPRYKIIEKRQSVAFWCNPISGHATLYWYQQILGQGPKLLIQFQNNGVVDDSQLPKDRFSAERLKGVDSTLKIQPAKLEDSAVYLCASSLAGAGLAFFGQGTRLTVV.

This clonotype was picked up many times. The chain is built from TRBV9 and TRBJ2-6; tentative D call: TRBD1 (6 bases). The ends were cut back, 3 bases at V and 2 bases at J, with 9 bases in the middle. CDR1 and CDR2 (germline): SGDLS, YYNGEE. The CDR3 covers 15 residues. The DNA of the CDR3 is TGTGCCAGCAGCGCCTGGACAGCTGGGGCCAACGTCCTGACTTTC. Its translation is CASSAWTAGANVLTF.

Notes on this clonotype: The CDR3 does not end in the conserved phenylalanine or tryptophan, so this is likely a read error. The chain is built from TRBV5-4 and TRBJ2-1; D gene unclear. Germline V lookup: CDR1 SGHNT, CDR2 YYREEE (reference sequence). Deletions cut 0 bases from V and 0 bases from J, with 7 bases between. CDR3 length: 15 residues. CDR3 sequence reads: CASSLGADSYNEQFL. CDR3 bases: TGTGCCAGCAGCTTGGGTGCGGACTCCTACAATGAGCAGTTCCTC.

This clonotype was seen at least ten times. The CDR3 loop is CSTDRERYNEQFF. CDR3 DNA: TGCAGTACCGACAGGGAGCGGTACAATGAGCAGTTCTTC. The chain employs TRBV20-1 and TRBJ2-1, with 7 bases fitting TRBD1. The germline V gene has CDR1 DFQATT and CDR2 SNEGSKA (reference sequence). V shed 8 bases and J 4 bases; nucleotides not matched to a gene: 8. CDR3 length: 13 residues.

This clonotype was seen more than once but under ten times. This chain uses TRBV18 with TRBJ2-2; either TRBD1 or TRBD2 may fit D (6 bases each). This CDR3 is 16 amino acids long. The ends were cut back, 6 bases at V and 7 bases at J, with 21 bases in the middle. Germline V gene lookup returns CDR1 KGHSH and CDR2 LQKENI. The CDR3 sequence is CASSYTDGGGGGELFF. CDR3 nucleotides: TGTGCCAGCTCTTACACGGACGGGGGCGGCGGCGGGGAGCTGTTTTTT.

This clonotype was recorded a few times. The conserved final phenylalanine or tryptophan is absent from the CDR3, which likely points to a read error. The V gene is TRBV18, the J gene TRBJ1-1; 9 nucleotides agree with TRBD1. Germline-derived CDR1 and CDR2 are KGHSH and LQKENI. The CDR3 length is 14 residues. Trimming removed 4 bases from V and 6 bases from J; junction bases left unmatched: 6. CDR3 sequence: CASSLGQGYAEAFL. As DNA, the CDR3 is TGTGCCAGCTCACTAGGACAGGGGTATGCTGAAGCTTTCCTT.

Ten or more counts support this clonotype. This chain connects TRBV20-1 to TRBJ1-6; unclear D gene. The CDR3 runs to 15 residues. CDR1 and CDR2 from the germline V gene are DFQATT and SNEGSKA (reference sequence). V was shortened by 0 bases and J by 6 bases, with 12 bases between the two germline ends. CDR3 nucleotide sequence: TGCAGTGCTAGAGATGGCTCGGAGGGTAATTCACCCCTCCACTTT. Translating gives CSARDGSEGNSPLHF.

A note on this clonotype: A much larger clone lies a single base off, so this may be a read error. V gene TRBV20-1 combines with J gene TRBJ2-3, with D uncertain. CDR1 is DFQATT, CDR2 SNEGSKA, per germline (reference sequence). The CDR3 sequence is 12 residues long. The CDR3 sequence is CSAILPPDTQFF. CDR3 sequence (DNA): TGCAGTGCCATTCTCCCCCCAGATACGCAGTTTTTT.

This clonotype has ten or more counts. The chain couples TRBV19 to TRBJ2-2; D call uncertain. V lost 7 bases to trimming and J lost 0 bases, with 12 bases between them. CDR3 length: 15 amino acids. The germline gives CDR1 LNHDA, CDR2 SQIVND (reference sequence). The CDR3 DNA reads TGTGCCAGTACGGCGAGGTCAGCGAACACCGGGGAGCTGTTTTTT. It is translated as CASTARSANTGELFF.

This clonotype has a count of ten or more. The gene calls are TRBV5-5 and TRBJ1-4, with a possible D match to TRBD1 (5 bases). CDR1 and CDR2 (germline): SGHKS, YYEKEE (reference sequence). V was cut by 4 bases and J by 5 bases, with 12 bases left in between. The CDR3 is 14 amino acids. The CDR3 coding sequence is TGTGCCAGCAGCCTAAGGGGACTGAATGAAAAACTGTTTTTT. This codes for CASSLRGLNEKLFF.

The V call is TRBV5-1, the J call TRBJ2-5, with D hard to call. V was pared by 4 bases and J by 4 bases, with 5 bases between. CDR3 length equals 11 residues. Per the germline V gene, CDR1 is SGHRS and CDR2 is YFSETQ. CDR3 loop: CASSGRETQYF. CDR3 DNA: TGCGCCAGCAGCGGTAGAGAGACCCAGTACTTC. Full variable domain (remainder filled in from reference TRBV5-1 and TRBJ2-5): KAGVTQTPRYLIKTRGQQVTLSCSPISGHRSVSWYQQTPGQGLQFLFEYFSETQRNKGNFPGRFSGRQFSNSRSEMNVSTLELGDSALYLCASSGRETQYFGPGTRLLVL.

This clonotype was picked up many times. The chain combines TRBV7-3 with TRBJ2-3; D not certain. Deletions cut 5 bases from V and 2 bases from J, with 14 bases between. Germline V gives CDR1 SGHTA, CDR2 FQGTGA. The CDR3 sequence is 15 residues long. CDR3 sequence (DNA): TGTGCCAGCAGCCCGACCGGAGCTTACACAGATACGCAGTATTTT. Protein sequence: CASSPTGAYTDTQYF.

This clonotype has ten or more counts. The chain couples TRBV25-1 to TRBJ2-7; a possible D gene is TRBD1 (6 bases). CDR1 is MGHDK, CDR2 SYGVNS, per germline. Trimming left V 4 bases short and J 3 bases short, with 10 bases between. This CDR3 comprises 13 residues. CDR3 loop: CASSGDTNYEQYF. DNA for the CDR3: TGTGCCAGCAGTGGGGACACGAACTACGAGCAGTACTTC.

Comments on this clonotype: Given a much more abundant clone one base away, this may be a read error. V gene TRBV25-1 combines with J gene TRBJ2-7; 10 bases align to TRBD1. Germline V CDR1 and CDR2: MGHDK, SYGVNS. The CDR3 is 15 amino acids. Here the CDR3 reads CPSSEAGTGVYEQYF. CDR3 nucleotides: TGTCCCAGCAGTGAGGCCGGGACAGGGGTGTACGAGCAGTACTTC.

There are many counts of this clonotype. V gene TRBV29-1 combines with J gene TRBJ2-3; tentatively, D is TRBD2 (6 bases). Germline V gene lookup returns CDR1 SQVTM and CDR2 ANQGSEA. The ends were cut back, 1 base at V and 6 bases at J, with 17 bases in the middle. The CDR3 extends over 15 amino acids. The CDR3 sequence: CSVEVGDFTTDTQYF. In nucleotides, the CDR3 is TGCAGCGTTGAAGTGGGGGACTTCACCACGGATACGCAGTATTTT.

CDR3 nucleotides: TGCGCCAGCAGCTGGGACACCTTAGAGACCCAGTACTTC. Its translation is CASSWDTLETQYF. The J gene is TRBJ2-5, the V gene TRBV5-1; the D gene is possibly TRBD1 (6 bases). The CDR3 is 13 residues long. V lost 3 bases and J 4 bases, leaving 10 bases between the germline ends. Germline V gene lookup returns CDR1 SGHRS and CDR2 YFSETQ.

About this clonotype: This may be a read error: a much more frequent sequence differs by one nucleotide. V gene TRBV29-1 combines with J gene TRBJ2-7; maybe TRBD1 (6 bases). Germline lookup yields CDR1 SQVTM and CDR2 ANQGSEA. The CDR3 contains 11 residues. Here the CDR3 reads CSAERGNEQYF. The CDR3 nucleotides are TGCAGCGCTGAAAGGGGGAACGAGCAGTACTTC.

As concerns this clonotype: A read error is possible here, since a much larger clone lies one base away. The chain joins TRBV9 to TRBJ2-1; D possibly corresponds to TRBD2 (5 bases). The ends were cut back, 0 bases at V and 6 bases at J, with 7 bases in the middle. The CDR3 consists of 13 residues. In germline, CDR1 is SGDLS, CDR2 YYNGEE. The DNA of the CDR3 is TGTGCCAGCAGCGTAGGGGAGATCAATGAGCAGTTCTTC. This translates into CASSVGEINEQFF. The complete variable domain, with remaining parts taken from reference TRBV9 and TRBJ2-1, reads DSGVTQTPKHLITATGQRVTLRCSPRSGDLSVYWYQQSLDQGLQFLIQYYNGEERAKGNILERFSAQQFPDLHSELNLSSLELGDSALYFCASSVGEINEQFFGPGTRLTVL.

The gene calls are TRBV28 and TRBJ1-2; D is unclear. V shed 4 bases and J shed 6 bases, with 18 bases lying between them. CDR3 size: 15 residues. The germline gives CDR1 MDHEN, CDR2 SYDVKM. DNA for the CDR3: TGTGCCAGCAGTTCCCCCGGATTTGACCCTCATGGCTACACCTTC. Encoded protein: CASSSPGFDPHGYTF.

At least ten counts were recorded for this clonotype. The V and J genes are TRBV6-1 and TRBJ2-1, with 8 bases matching TRBD1. Germline V gene lookup returns CDR1 MNHNS and CDR2 SASEGT. The CDR3 consists of 15 residues. Trimming took 0 bases from V and 12 from J; bases not matched to a gene: 10. In nucleotides, the CDR3 is TGTGCCAGCAGTGAAGCCAGGGGGCCCACCGGCGGGCAGTTCTTC. It is translated as CASSEARGPTGGQFF.

V is TRBV11-2 and J is TRBJ2-5; D remains ambiguous. V was pared by 2 bases and J by 2 bases, with 9 bases between. Germline CDR1 reads SGHAT; CDR2 reads FQNNGV. There are 14 residues in the CDR3. The CDR3 sequence is CASSLHAEQETQYF. As DNA, the CDR3 is TGTGCCAGCAGCTTACACGCGGAACAAGAGACCCAGTACTTC.

This clonotype was seen at least ten times. This chain connects TRBV7-3 to TRBJ2-5; D gene ambiguous. Between the trimmed V and J ends, which lost 2 bases and 0 bases, there was a span of 10 bases. The CDR3 loop spans 15 amino acids. Germline assignment: CDR1 SGHTA and CDR2 FQGTGA. CDR3 region: CASSLGLAHQETQYF. As DNA, the CDR3 is TGTGCCAGCAGCTTAGGCTTGGCGCACCAAGAGACCCAGTACTTC.

Ten or more counts support this clonotype. This chain joins TRBV7-8 and TRBJ2-3; TRBD2 aligns across 10 bases. The length of the CDR3 is 17 residues. Germline assignment: CDR1 SGHVS and CDR2 FQNEAQ. V dropped 3 bases and J dropped 3; count of bases not matched to a gene: 9. CDR3 coding DNA: TGTGCCAGCAGCTTTCCTCTAGCGGGGGTAGGGACAGATACGCAGTATTTT. This sequence encodes CASSFPLAGVGTDTQYF.